These T cell receptor beta chains were read from a single sample in a study of cytomegalovirus exposure and HLA in healthy donors. The data were produced by immunoSEQ multiplex PCR, yet TCRdb's version contains in-frame clones alone and is incomplete. This table holds 300,000 to 350,000 clones, around 90% found once. Sequenced input: PBMCs. The receptors were sampled from a man aged 30 to 45 in good health and CMV-seronegative. Each CDR3 is given with its conserved first and last residue. The D gene is left open where the match is weak. Size values are once, few and many counts, or a class for expanded clones, and some rows have none.

J gene: TRBJ2-3; V gene: TRBV4-3; D gene: TRBD2; clone size: NA; CDR3 DNA: TGCGCCAGCAGCCAAGAGGGAGGTAGCGGGTTACTCACAGATACGCAGTATTTT; CDR3 protein: CASSQEGGSGLLTDTQYF
J gene: TRBJ2-7; V gene: TRBV19; D gene: TRBD1; clone size: NA; CDR3 DNA: TGTGCCAGTAGTACGGGGACAGGGGGCGTCTACGAGCAGTACTTC; CDR3 protein: CASSTGTGGVYEQYF
J gene: TRBJ2-1; V gene: TRBV2; D gene: NA; clone size: NA; CDR3 DNA: TGTGCCAGCAGAAGGGGAAATGAGCAGTTCTTC; CDR3 protein: CASRRGNEQFF
J gene: TRBJ2-7; V gene: TRBV11-2; D gene: TRBD2; clone size: once; CDR3 DNA: TGTGCCAGCAGGGTAGCGGGGGGGCTCGAGCAGTACTTC; CDR3 protein: CASRVAGGLEQYF
J gene: TRBJ2-5; V gene: TRBV11-3; D gene: TRBD1; clone size: NA; CDR3 DNA: TGTGCCAGCAGCCCGGGACAGGGAGAGAAGACCCAGTACTTC; CDR3 protein: CASSPGQGEKTQYF
J gene: TRBJ2-7; V gene: TRBV6-6; D gene: NA; clone size: NA; CDR3 DNA: TGTGCCAGCAGTTACTCCGGGAAGCCCTCTTACTACGAGCAGTACTTC; CDR3 protein: CASSYSGKPSYYEQYF
J gene: TRBJ2-7; V gene: TRBV5-1; D gene: NA; clone size: few; CDR3 DNA: TGCGCCAGCAGCTTGTGGCAGGGGAGCTCCTACGAGCAGTACTTC; CDR3 protein: CASSLWQGSSYEQYF
J gene: TRBJ2-1; V gene: TRBV19; D gene: TRBD2; clone size: NA; CDR3 DNA: TGTGCCAGTAGTGTCGGACTAGCGGCGGGTGAGCAGTTCTTC; CDR3 protein: CASSVGLAAGEQFF
J gene: TRBJ1-6; V gene: TRBV18; D gene: NA; clone size: NA; CDR3 DNA: TGTGCCAGCTCACCTACACAGGGTAGATCTTCACCCCTCCACTTT; CDR3 protein: CASSPTQGRSSPLHF
J gene: TRBJ1-1; V gene: TRBV14; D gene: NA; clone size: NA; CDR3 DNA: TGTGCCAGCAGCCAAGGAAAAGTGGGCTCTGAAGCTTTCTTT; CDR3 protein: CASSQGKVGSEAFF
J gene: TRBJ2-2; V gene: TRBV4-2; D gene: NA; clone size: NA; CDR3 DNA: TGTGCCAGCAGCCAAGAGGCGGGGGCCTACACCGGGGAGCTGTTTTTT; CDR3 protein: CASSQEAGAYTGELFF
J gene: TRBJ1-1; V gene: TRBV6-6; D gene: NA; clone size: NA; CDR3 DNA: TGTGCCAGCAGGGAGACCGCGGGGGCGGAGAACACTGAAGCTTTCTTT; CDR3 protein: CASRETAGAENTEAFF
J gene: TRBJ1-2; V gene: TRBV19; D gene: TRBD1; clone size: NA; CDR3 DNA: TGTGCCAGTAGTCGGACAGGGACTAACTATGGCTACACCTTC; CDR3 protein: CASSRTGTNYGYTF
J gene: TRBJ2-3; V gene: TRBV6-6; D gene: TRBD2; clone size: NA; CDR3 DNA: TGTGCCAGCAGTTATCTGGCGGGAGAGAGCACAGATACGCAGTATTTT; CDR3 protein: CASSYLAGESTDTQYF
J gene: TRBJ1-1; V gene: TRBV6-5; D gene: TRBD1; clone size: NA; CDR3 DNA: TGTGCCAGCAGACAGGGGCGGAAGAAGGACACTGAAGCTTTCTTT; CDR3 protein: CASRQGRKKDTEAFF
J gene: TRBJ1-1; V gene: TRBV27; D gene: NA; clone size: NA; CDR3 DNA: TGTGCCAGCAGTTTCTCCCCGGGCACTGAAGCTTTCTTT; CDR3 protein: CASSFSPGTEAFF
J gene: TRBJ1-1; V gene: TRBV5-5; D gene: TRBD1; clone size: NA; CDR3 DNA: TGTGCCAGCAGCAGGGTCGGACAGGGGAACACTGAAGCTTTCTTT; CDR3 protein: CASSRVGQGNTEAFF
J gene: TRBJ1-3; V gene: TRBV2; D gene: NA; clone size: NA; CDR3 DNA: TGTGCCAGCACCGCACAGGGTATCGTAGCTGGAAACACCATATATTTT; CDR3 protein: CASTAQGIVAGNTIYF
J gene: TRBJ1-1; V gene: TRBV6-5; D gene: NA; clone size: NA; CDR3 DNA: TGTGCCAGCAGTTATGAGATGAACACTGAAGCTTTCTTT; CDR3 protein: CASSYEMNTEAFF
J gene: TRBJ1-1; V gene: TRBV6-5; D gene: TRBD1; clone size: NA; CDR3 DNA: TGTGCCAGCAGCGACGGGATAGGGGGCAATACTGAAGCTTTCTTT; CDR3 protein: CASSDGIGGNTEAFF
J gene: TRBJ2-1; V gene: TRBV2; D gene: NA; clone size: NA; CDR3 DNA: TGTGCCAGCAGTGAATTCGGCGGGTCCGGACTCGTCGATGAGCAGTTCTTC; CDR3 protein: CASSEFGGSGLVDEQFF
J gene: TRBJ2-7; V gene: TRBV7-9; D gene: NA; clone size: NA; CDR3 DNA: TGTGCCAGCAGCTTAACCACTCAGGGTCTTGGTCGCTCCTACGAGCAGTACTTC; CDR3 protein: CASSLTTQGLGRSYEQYF
J gene: TRBJ1-2; V gene: TRBV20-1; D gene: NA; clone size: few; CDR3 DNA: TGCAGTGCTTTGGACAGCTATGGCTACACCTTC; CDR3 protein: CSALDSYGYTF
J gene: TRBJ2-5; V gene: TRBV6-5; D gene: NA; clone size: once; CDR3 DNA: TGTGCCAGCACCCCCCGGGACTCCCCGATGGGGACCCAGTACTTC; CDR3 protein: CASTPRDSPMGTQYF
J gene: TRBJ2-1; V gene: TRBV13; D gene: NA; clone size: NA; CDR3 DNA: TGTGCCAGCAGCTTAAACCTACTAATAACGGGGGATGAGCAGTTCTTC; CDR3 protein: CASSLNLLITGDEQFF
J gene: TRBJ2-3; V gene: TRBV4-3; D gene: TRBD2; clone size: NA; CDR3 DNA: TGCGCCAGCAGCCAGACCGGGGGGGCAGCCACCGATACGCAGTATTTT; CDR3 protein: CASSQTGGAATDTQYF
J gene: TRBJ1-4; V gene: TRBV4-3; D gene: TRBD1; clone size: few; CDR3 DNA: TGCGCCAGCAGCCAGACGGACAGGGGGCTCAAAAAACTGTTTTTT; CDR3 protein: CASSQTDRGLKKLFF
J gene: TRBJ1-5; V gene: TRBV7-6; D gene: NA; clone size: NA; CDR3 DNA: TGTGCCAGCAGCTTACGACAGGATCAGCCCCAGCATTTT; CDR3 protein: CASSLRQDQPQHF
J gene: TRBJ2-7; V gene: TRBV9; D gene: NA; clone size: NA; CDR3 DNA: TGTGCCAGCAGCACGGGGTCCGAGGGATTTCTTTACGAGCAGTACTTC; CDR3 protein: CASSTGSEGFLYEQYF
J gene: TRBJ2-5; V gene: TRBV9; D gene: NA; clone size: few; CDR3 DNA: TGTGCCAGCAGCGTAGTTTATGGGCGAGAGACCCAGTACTTC; CDR3 protein: CASSVVYGRETQYF
J gene: TRBJ2-7; V gene: TRBV4-2; D gene: TRBD1; clone size: few; CDR3 DNA: TGTGCCAGCAGCCAAGGACAGGGGGGGCCTGACTACGAGCAGTACTTC; CDR3 protein: CASSQGQGGPDYEQYF
J gene: TRBJ2-7; V gene: TRBV27; D gene: TRBD2; clone size: once; CDR3 DNA: TGTGCCAGCAGTCTAGACAGCGGGGGGGCTTACGAGCAGTACTTC; CDR3 protein: CASSLDSGGAYEQYF
J gene: TRBJ2-7; V gene: TRBV7-2; D gene: TRBD2; clone size: NA; CDR3 DNA: TGTGCCAGCAGCCCGGGTGCTCCTCAGGTAGCGGGGGTCCGGCAGTACTTC; CDR3 protein: CASSPGAPQVAGVRQYF
J gene: TRBJ2-3; V gene: TRBV27; D gene: NA; clone size: NA; CDR3 DNA: TGTGCCAGCAGACCAAACGTTGGGGGCGGCGCAGATACGCAGTATTTT; CDR3 protein: CASRPNVGGGADTQYF
J gene: TRBJ1-5; V gene: TRBV7-9; D gene: NA; clone size: NA; CDR3 DNA: TGTGCCAGCAGCTTAGCGGCGGGGGTTGAGGATCAGCCCCAGCATTTT; CDR3 protein: CASSLAAGVEDQPQHF
J gene: TRBJ1-4; V gene: TRBV12-5; D gene: TRBD1; clone size: NA; CDR3 DNA: TGTGCTAGTGGTTTGGCCCGGGACAGGGGGCAGGAACTGTTTTTT; CDR3 protein: CASGLARDRGQELFF
J gene: TRBJ1-1; V gene: TRBV9; D gene: NA; clone size: NA; CDR3 DNA: TGTGCCAGCAGCCCGACCTACGACAGGACGGAAGCTTTCTTT; CDR3 protein: CASSPTYDRTEAFF
J gene: TRBJ2-7; V gene: TRBV9; D gene: NA; clone size: NA; CDR3 DNA: TGTGCCAGCAGCCCCGAGGGATCGGGGGGCGCTGGTTACGAGCAGTACTTC; CDR3 protein: CASSPEGSGGAGYEQYF
J gene: TRBJ2-3; V gene: TRBV19; D gene: TRBD1; clone size: once; CDR3 DNA: TGTGCCAGTAGTCCGGGACAGGGTGGTGTAGATACGCAGTATTTT; CDR3 protein: CASSPGQGGVDTQYF
J gene: TRBJ2-7; V gene: TRBV27; D gene: NA; clone size: NA; CDR3 DNA: TGTGCCAGCAGTTTGGGCGGGGATTTCTACGAGCAGTACTTC; CDR3 protein: CASSLGGDFYEQYF
J gene: TRBJ2-7; V gene: TRBV4-1; D gene: NA; clone size: NA; CDR3 DNA: TGCGCCAGCAGCCAAACCCACACGGGGGACGAGCAGTACTTC; CDR3 protein: CASSQTHTGDEQYF
J gene: TRBJ1-5; V gene: TRBV4-1; D gene: NA; clone size: NA; CDR3 DNA: TGCGCCAGCAGCCTAAGCCCCGGTAGCAATCAGCCCCAGCATTTT; CDR3 protein: CASSLSPGSNQPQHF
J gene: TRBJ2-7; V gene: TRBV11-2; D gene: NA; clone size: NA; CDR3 DNA: TGTGCCAGCAGCTTAGCGGGATCCTACGAGCAGTACTTC; CDR3 protein: CASSLAGSYEQYF
J gene: TRBJ1-5; V gene: TRBV27; D gene: TRBD1; clone size: NA; CDR3 DNA: TGTGCCAGCAGTTTAGGACAGGGTTTTTCCTCTTCCCAGCATTTT; CDR3 protein: CASSLGQGFSSSQHF
J gene: TRBJ1-4; V gene: TRBV9; D gene: NA; clone size: NA; CDR3 DNA: TGTGCCAGCAGCGTAGATAAATTAACTAATGAAAAACTGTTTTTT; CDR3 protein: CASSVDKLTNEKLFF
J gene: TRBJ2-3; V gene: TRBV7-7; D gene: TRBD2; clone size: NA; CDR3 DNA: TGTGCCAGCAGCTTCTTCAAAGCGGGGGGGTCAGGAGATACGCAGTATTTT; CDR3 protein: CASSFFKAGGSGDTQYF
J gene: TRBJ1-3; V gene: TRBV18; D gene: TRBD1; clone size: NA; CDR3 DNA: TGTGCCAGCTCACCCCCCACACCGGACAGGGGCCTTAGTGGAAACACCATATATTTT; CDR3 protein: CASSPPTPDRGLSGNTIYF